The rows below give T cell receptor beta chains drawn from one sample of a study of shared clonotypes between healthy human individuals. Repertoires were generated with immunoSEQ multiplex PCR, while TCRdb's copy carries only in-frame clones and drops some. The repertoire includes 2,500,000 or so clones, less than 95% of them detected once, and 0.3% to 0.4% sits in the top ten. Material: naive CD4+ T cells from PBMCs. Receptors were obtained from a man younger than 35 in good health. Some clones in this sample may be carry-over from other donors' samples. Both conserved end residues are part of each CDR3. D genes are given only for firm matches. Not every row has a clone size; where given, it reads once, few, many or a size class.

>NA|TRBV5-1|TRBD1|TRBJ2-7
TGCGCCAGCAGCCTTACAGGGGGTGAGAACGAGCAGTACTTC
CASSLTGGENEQYF
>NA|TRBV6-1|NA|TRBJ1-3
TGTGCCAGCAGGATCCTACAGGGAGCTGGAAACACCATATATTTT
CASRILQGAGNTIYF
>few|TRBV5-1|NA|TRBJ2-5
TGCGCCAGCAGCTTGGGCGGCGGGGAGACCCAGTACTTC
CASSLGGGETQYF
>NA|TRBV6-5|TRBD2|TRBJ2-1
TGTGCCAGTCTAGCGGGCGGTGAAAACAATGAGCAGTTCTTC
CASLAGGENNEQFF
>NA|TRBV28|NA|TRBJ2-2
TGTGCCAGCAGTTTAAGGGGATTACTCACCGGGGAGCTGTTTTTT
CASSLRGLLTGELFF
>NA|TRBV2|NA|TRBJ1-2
TGTGCCAGCAGTGTTCTGGTCAGCTTGGACTATGGCTACACCTTC
CASSVLVSLDYGYTF
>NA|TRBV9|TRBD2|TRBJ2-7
TGTGCCAGCAGCGTAAGACCGGGACTAGCGGGAGGGCCGAGTGAGCAGTACTTC
CASSVRPGLAGGPSEQYF
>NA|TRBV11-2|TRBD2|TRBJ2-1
TGTGCCAGCAGCCCGAGCGGGGGAGCATACAATGAGCAGTTCTTC
CASSPSGGAYNEQFF
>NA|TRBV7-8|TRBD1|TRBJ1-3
TGTGCCAGCAGCCCCCGACAGGGCCGCTCTGGAAACACCATATATTTT
CASSPRQGRSGNTIYF
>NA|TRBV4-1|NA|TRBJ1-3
TGCGCCAGCAGCGAACGGACAGCTACCACTAACACCATATATTTT
CASSERTATTNTIYF
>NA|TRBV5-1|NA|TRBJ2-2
TGCGCCAGCAAGCGACCGAACACCGGGGAGCTGTTTTTT
CASKRPNTGELFF
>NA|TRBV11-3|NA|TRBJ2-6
TGTGCCAGCAGCTTAGGGGGGGCCCGGGGGGCCAACGTCCTGACTTTC
CASSLGGARGANVLTF
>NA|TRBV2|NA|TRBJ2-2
TGTGCCAGCAGTATTCTCGCGAACACCGGGGAGCTGTTTTTT
CASSILANTGELFF
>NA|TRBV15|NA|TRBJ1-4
TGTGCCACCAGCTCCTCGTCGGGCAGGGAATTAAGTGAAAAACTGTTTTTT
CATSSSSGRELSEKLFF
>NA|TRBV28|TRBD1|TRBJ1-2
TGTGCCAGCAGAGTCGGACAGGGAAGCTATGGCTACACCTTC
CASRVGQGSYGYTF
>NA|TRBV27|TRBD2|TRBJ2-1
TGTGCCAGCAGTTTGCGGGTTACGACTAGCGATTTTTACAATGAGCAGTTCTTC
CASSLRVTTSDFYNEQFF